Sequencing of this T cell receptor (beta chain) was carried out in a study of cytomegalovirus exposure and HLA in healthy donors. Looking at the study overall: It was reported in a later analysis that the same platform had been used for the 120 validation repertoires as for the approximately 730 first-cohort repertoires. Study findings and constraints: Published work reported that the classifier diagnosed cytomegalovirus status with high specificity and sensitivity. A later analysis found first-cohort TCR clusters tended to co-occur in the approximately 110 validation repertoires. Researchers catalogued approximately 160 TCR beta chains as cytomegalovirus-associated.

TCRdb's table, derived via immunoSEQ multiplex PCR, lists solely in-frame clones and lacks some. The sample gives about 72,000 clones, 94% of which show up once; 0.5% to 0.75% is in the top ten. The V end lost 4 bases, the J end lost 8 bases, and 21 bases lay between the germline ends. In germline, CDR1 is SGDLS, CDR2 YYNGEE. The CDR3 is 15 amino acids. A remark on this clone: The antigen remains unidentified.

Sequencing input: PBMCs. The receptor comes from a woman aged 18-29 years in good health and CMV-seronegative. The chain joins TRBV9 to TRBJ1-2; D is unresolved. In nucleotides, the CDR3 is TGTGCCAGCAGCCCCACCCGCGGCCTTACGGGGGGCTACACCTTC. Translation: CASSPTRGLTGGYTF.